This section outlines one TCR beta chain sequence together with its context. Profiled with immunoSEQ multiplex PCR; TCRdb holds only in-frame clones, not every one. The top ten hold 0.6% to 0.75% of the sample, which has around 17,000 clones, around 91% seen once. These data are taken from a study of circulating and synovial CD4+ cells in juvenile arthritis. Germline V gives CDR1 LNHDA, CDR2 SQIVND (reference sequence). The V gene lost 6 bases and the J gene lost 0 bases, with 11 bases spanning the gap. There are 14 residues in the CDR3. The V and J genes are TRBV19 and TRBJ1-1, with D possibly being TRBD1 (5 bases). The sequence was collected from a human donor with juvenile idiopathic arthritis. Sequences were obtained from CD4+ T cells from blood. CDR3 sequence reads: CASSADSLNTEAFF. In DNA, the CDR3 is TGTGCCAGTAGCGCAGACAGTTTGAACACTGAAGCTTTCTTT.